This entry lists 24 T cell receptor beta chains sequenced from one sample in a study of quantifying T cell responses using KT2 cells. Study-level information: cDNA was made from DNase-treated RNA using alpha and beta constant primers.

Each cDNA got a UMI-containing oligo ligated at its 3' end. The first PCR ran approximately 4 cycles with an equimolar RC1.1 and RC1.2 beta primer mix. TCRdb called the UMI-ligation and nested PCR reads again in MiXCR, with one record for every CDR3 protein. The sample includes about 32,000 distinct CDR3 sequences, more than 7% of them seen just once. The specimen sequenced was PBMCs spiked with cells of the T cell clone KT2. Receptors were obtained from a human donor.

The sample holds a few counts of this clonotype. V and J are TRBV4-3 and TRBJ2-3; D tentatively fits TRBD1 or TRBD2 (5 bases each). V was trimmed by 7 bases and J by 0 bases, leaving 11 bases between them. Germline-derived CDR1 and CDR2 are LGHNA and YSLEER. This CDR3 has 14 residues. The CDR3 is CASTDGTSTDTQYF. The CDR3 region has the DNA TGCGCCAGCACAGACGGGACGAGCACAGATACGCAGTATTTT.

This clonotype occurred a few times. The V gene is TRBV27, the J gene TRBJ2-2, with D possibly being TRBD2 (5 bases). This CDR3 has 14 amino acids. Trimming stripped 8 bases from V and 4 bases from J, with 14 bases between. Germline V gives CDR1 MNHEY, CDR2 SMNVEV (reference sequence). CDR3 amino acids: CASQEKRITGELFF. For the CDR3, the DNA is TGTGCCAGCCAAGAAAAGCGGATCACCGGGGAGCTGTTTTTT.

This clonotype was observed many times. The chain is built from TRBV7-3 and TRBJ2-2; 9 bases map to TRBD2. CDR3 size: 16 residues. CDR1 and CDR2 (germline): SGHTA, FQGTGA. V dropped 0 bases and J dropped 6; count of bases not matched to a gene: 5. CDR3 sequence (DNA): TGTGCCAGCAGCTTAACCGCCGCGGGAGGGGCCGGGGAGCTGTTTTTT. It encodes CASSLTAAGGAGELFF.

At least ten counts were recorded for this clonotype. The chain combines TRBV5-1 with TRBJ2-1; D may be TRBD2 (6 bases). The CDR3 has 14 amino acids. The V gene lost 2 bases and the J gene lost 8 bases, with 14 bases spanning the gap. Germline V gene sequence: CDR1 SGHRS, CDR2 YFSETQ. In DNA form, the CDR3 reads TGCGCCAGCAGCTTCATGCCCGGGAGCGATGAGCAGTTCTTC. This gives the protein CASSFMPGSDEQFF.

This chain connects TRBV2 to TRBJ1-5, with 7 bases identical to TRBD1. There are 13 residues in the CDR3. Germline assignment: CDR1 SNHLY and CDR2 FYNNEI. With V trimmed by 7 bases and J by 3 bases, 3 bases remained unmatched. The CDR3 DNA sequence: TGTGCCAGCACGACAGGGAACAATCAGCCCCAGCATTTT. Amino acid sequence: CASTTGNNQPQHF.

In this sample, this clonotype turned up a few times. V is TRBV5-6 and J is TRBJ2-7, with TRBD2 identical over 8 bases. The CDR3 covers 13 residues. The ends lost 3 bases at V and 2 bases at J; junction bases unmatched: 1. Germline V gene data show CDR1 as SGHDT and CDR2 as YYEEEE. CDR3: CASSSGGPYEQYF. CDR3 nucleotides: TGTGCCAGCAGCTCGGGGGGGCCCTACGAGCAGTACTTC.

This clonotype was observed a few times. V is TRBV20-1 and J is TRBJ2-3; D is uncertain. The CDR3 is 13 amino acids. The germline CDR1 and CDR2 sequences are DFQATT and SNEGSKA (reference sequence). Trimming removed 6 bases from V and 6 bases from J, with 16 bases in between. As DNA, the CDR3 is TGCAGTGCCAGACGAGCGTCGGTGGATACGCAGTATTTT. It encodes CSARRASVDTQYF.

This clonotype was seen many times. Here the CDR3 DNA reads TGCAGTGCTAGTTCCGAGACCCAGTACTTC. Encoded protein: CSASSETQYF. J is TRBJ2-5 and V is TRBV20-1; D gene ambiguous. The CDR3 length is 10 residues. The germline gives CDR1 DFQATT, CDR2 SNEGSKA (reference sequence). V dropped 3 bases and J dropped 5 bases, with 4 bases sitting between them.

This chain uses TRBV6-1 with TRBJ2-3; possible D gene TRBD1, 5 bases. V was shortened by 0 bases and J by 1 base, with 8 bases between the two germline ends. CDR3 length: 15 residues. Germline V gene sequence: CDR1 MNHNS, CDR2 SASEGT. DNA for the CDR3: TGTGCCAGCAGTGAAGCTGACAGAGGCACAGATACGCAGTATTTT. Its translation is CASSEADRGTDTQYF.

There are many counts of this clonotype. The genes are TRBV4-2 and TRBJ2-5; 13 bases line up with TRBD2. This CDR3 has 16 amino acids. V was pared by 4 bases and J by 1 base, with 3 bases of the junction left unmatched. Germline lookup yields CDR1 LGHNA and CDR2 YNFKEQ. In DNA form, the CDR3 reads TGTGCCAGCAGCCTTGGACTAGCGGGAGCCCAAGAGACCCAGTACTTC. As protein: CASSLGLAGAQETQYF.

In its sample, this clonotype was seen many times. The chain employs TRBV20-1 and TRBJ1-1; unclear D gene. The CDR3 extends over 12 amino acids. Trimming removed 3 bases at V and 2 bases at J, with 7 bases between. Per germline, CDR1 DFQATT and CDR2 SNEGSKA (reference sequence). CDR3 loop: CSASAANTEAFF. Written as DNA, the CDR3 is TGCAGTGCTAGTGCCGCTAACACTGAAGCTTTCTTT.

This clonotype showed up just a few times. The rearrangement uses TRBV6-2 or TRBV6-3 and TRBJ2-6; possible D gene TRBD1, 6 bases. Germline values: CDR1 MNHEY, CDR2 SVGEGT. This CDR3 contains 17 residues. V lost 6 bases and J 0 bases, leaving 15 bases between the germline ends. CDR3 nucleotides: TGTGCCAGCAGATATCACAGGGTGGGCTCTGGGGCCAACGTCCTGACTTTC. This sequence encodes CASRYHRVGSGANVLTF.

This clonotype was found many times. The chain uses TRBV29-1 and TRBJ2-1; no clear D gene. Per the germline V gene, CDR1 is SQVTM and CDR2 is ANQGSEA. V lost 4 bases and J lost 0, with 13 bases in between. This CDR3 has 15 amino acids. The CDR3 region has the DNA TGCAGCGTTGTCTCGGGTGATCTCTCCTACAATGAGCAGTTCTTC. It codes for CSVVSGDLSYNEQFF.

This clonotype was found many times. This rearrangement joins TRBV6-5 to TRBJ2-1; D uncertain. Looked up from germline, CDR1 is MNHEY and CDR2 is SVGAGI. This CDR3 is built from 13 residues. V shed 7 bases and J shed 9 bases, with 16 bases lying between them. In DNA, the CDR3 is TGTGCCAGCACGGCCGGGCCCAGGAGTGAGCAGTTCTTC. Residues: CASTAGPRSEQFF.

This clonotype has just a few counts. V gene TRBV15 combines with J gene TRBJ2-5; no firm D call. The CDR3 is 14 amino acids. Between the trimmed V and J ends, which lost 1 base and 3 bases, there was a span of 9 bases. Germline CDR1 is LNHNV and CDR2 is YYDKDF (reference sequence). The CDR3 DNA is TGTGCCACCAGCAGAGTAGGGCGAAAAGAGACCCAGTACTTC. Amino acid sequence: CATSRVGRKETQYF. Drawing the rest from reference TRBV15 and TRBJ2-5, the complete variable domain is DAMVIQNPRYQVTQFGKPVTLSCSQTLNHNVMYWYQQKSSQAPKLLFHYYDKDFNNEADTPDNFQSRRPNTSFCFLDIRSPGLGDTAMYLCATSRVGRKETQYFGPGTRLLVL.

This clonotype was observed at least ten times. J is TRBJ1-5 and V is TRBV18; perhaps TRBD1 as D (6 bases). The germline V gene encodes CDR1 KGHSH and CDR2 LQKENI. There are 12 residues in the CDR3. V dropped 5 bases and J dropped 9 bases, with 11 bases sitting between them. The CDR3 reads CASSAGDRPQHF. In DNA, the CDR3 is TGTGCCAGCTCAGCAGGGGATCGGCCCCAGCATTTT.

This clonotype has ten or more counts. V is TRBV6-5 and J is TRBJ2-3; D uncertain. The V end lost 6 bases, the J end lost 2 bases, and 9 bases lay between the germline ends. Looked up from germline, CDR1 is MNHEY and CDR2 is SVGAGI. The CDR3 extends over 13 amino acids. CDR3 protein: CASRVYNTDTQYF. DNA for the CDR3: TGTGCCAGCAGGGTATATAACACAGATACGCAGTATTTT.

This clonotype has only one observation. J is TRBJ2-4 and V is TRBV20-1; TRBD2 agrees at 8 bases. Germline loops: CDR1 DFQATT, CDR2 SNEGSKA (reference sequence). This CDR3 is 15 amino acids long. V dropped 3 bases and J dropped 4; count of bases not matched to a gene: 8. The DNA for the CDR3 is TGCAGTGCTAGTACCAGCGGGAGTCGGAAAAACATTCAGTACTTC. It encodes CSASTSGSRKNIQYF.

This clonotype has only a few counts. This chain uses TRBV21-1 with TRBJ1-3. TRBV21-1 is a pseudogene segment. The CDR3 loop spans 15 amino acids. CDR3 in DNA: TGTGCCAGCAGCCAAACTACCCTCTCTGGAAACACCATATATTTT. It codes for CASSQTTLSGNTIYF.

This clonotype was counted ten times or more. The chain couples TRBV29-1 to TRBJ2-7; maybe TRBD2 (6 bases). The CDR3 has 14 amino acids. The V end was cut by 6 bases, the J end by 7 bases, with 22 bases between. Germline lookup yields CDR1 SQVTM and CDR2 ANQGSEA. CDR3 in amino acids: CSVVVQAAEGEQYF. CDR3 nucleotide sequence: TGCAGCGTCGTGGTGCAGGCCGCGGAGGGGGAGCAGTACTTC.

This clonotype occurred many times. The CDR3 is CASSPGTGGPYGYTF. As DNA, the CDR3 is TGTGCCAGCAGTCCCGGGACAGGGGGCCCCTATGGCTACACCTTC. The chain recombines TRBV6-5 with TRBJ1-2, with TRBD1 matching 12 bases. The CDR3 consists of 15 residues. The J segment lost 4 bases and the V segment lost 5 bases, leaving 5 bases of the junction unmatched. The germline CDR1 and CDR2 sequences are MNHEY and SVGAGI.

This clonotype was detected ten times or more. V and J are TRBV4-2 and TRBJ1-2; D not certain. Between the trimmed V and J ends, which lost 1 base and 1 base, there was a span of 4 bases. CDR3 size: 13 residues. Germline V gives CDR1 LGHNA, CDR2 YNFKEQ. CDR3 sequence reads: CASSQANNYGYTF. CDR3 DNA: TGTGCCAGCAGCCAAGCAAATAACTATGGCTACACCTTC.

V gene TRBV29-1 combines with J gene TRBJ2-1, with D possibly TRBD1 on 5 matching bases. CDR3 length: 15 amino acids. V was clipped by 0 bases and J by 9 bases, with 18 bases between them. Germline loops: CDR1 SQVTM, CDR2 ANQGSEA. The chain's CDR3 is CSVEDQVGRVGEQFF. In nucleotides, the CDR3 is TGCAGCGTTGAAGATCAGGTCGGCAGGGTAGGTGAGCAGTTCTTC.

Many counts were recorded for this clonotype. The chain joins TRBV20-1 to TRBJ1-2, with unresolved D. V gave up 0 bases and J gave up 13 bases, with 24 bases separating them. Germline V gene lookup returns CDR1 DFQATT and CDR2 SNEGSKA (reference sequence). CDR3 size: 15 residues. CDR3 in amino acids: CSARDSIPLATRTTF. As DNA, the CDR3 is TGCAGTGCTAGAGATAGTATACCGTTGGCCACACGTACCACCTTC.